Listed here are 18 T cell receptor beta chains from one sample, sequenced in a study of blood T cells in healthy people across ages. The second PCR ran roughly 6 to 11 cycles with a sample-barcoded 5' primer and J-beta primers. TCRdb re-called the 5' RACE reads through MiXCR, storing one row per CDR3 protein. Among 1.5 million to 2 million distinct CDR3 sequences listed, 49% were seen once. The specimen sequenced was blood. The receptor source for this set is a middle-aged woman in good health.

This clonotype appeared many times. For the CDR3, the DNA is TGCGCCAGCAGCCCGGGTAGGGGCTACAATGAGCAGTTCTTC. Translated: CASSPGRGYNEQFF. The chain has TRBV4-3 and TRBJ2-1, with a tentative D call TRBD1 (5 bases). The CDR3 totals 14 residues. Germline CDR1 reads LGHNA; CDR2 reads YSLEER. V was trimmed by 4 bases and J by 3 bases, leaving 10 bases between them.

V and J are TRBV28 and TRBJ2-7; D not resolved. Trimming left V 5 bases short and J 3 bases short, with 14 bases between. CDR1 is MDHEN and CDR2 is SYDVKM in the germline V gene. The CDR3 is made up of 14 amino acids. The CDR3 here is CASSDAAENYEQYF. DNA of the CDR3: TGTGCCAGCAGTGACGCGGCAGAGAACTACGAGCAGTACTTC. Variable domain in full (rest from reference TRBV28 and TRBJ2-7): DVKVTQSSRYLVKRTGEKVFLECVQDMDHENMFWYRQDPGLGLRLIYFSYDVKMKEKGDIPEGYSVSREKKERFSLILESASTNQTSMYLCASSDAAENYEQYFGPGTRLTVT.

The rearrangement links TRBV7-9 to TRBJ1-2, with 7 bases fitting TRBD1. The junction had 13 bases not matched to a gene; V was cut back by 5 bases and J by 4 bases. From germline, CDR1 is SEHNR and CDR2 FQNEAQ (reference sequence). This CDR3 spans 16 amino acids. The CDR3 region is CASSSTPPGQPYGYTF. The CDR3 nucleotides are TGTGCCAGCAGCAGTACTCCCCCGGGACAGCCCTATGGCTACACCTTC.

This clonotype was counted only a few times. The rearrangement uses TRBV13 and TRBJ2-1, with TRBD2 matching 12 bases. This CDR3 region has 17 residues. Germline-derived CDR1 and CDR2 are PRHDT and FYEKMQ (reference sequence). Trimming took 4 bases from V and 14 from J; bases not matched to a gene: 18. The CDR3 DNA is TGTGCCAGCAGCTCAGGGCGCGGGACTAGCGGGCTTAGTGGGAAGTTCTTC. As protein: CASSSGRGTSGLSGKFF.

The rearrangement uses TRBV24-1 and TRBJ2-5; D gene uncertain. The V gene lost 9 bases and the J gene lost 1 base, with 20 bases spanning the gap. This CDR3 is built from 16 residues. CDR1 is KGHDR and CDR2 is SFDVKD in the germline V gene. The chain's CDR3 is CATVRVAADTQETQYF. The CDR3 DNA sequence: TGTGCCACCGTACGGGTGGCCGCTGACACCCAAGAGACCCAGTACTTC.

The chain joins TRBV5-6 to TRBJ2-4; the D gene is possibly TRBD2 (6 bases). The J call may not be correct, given that the DNA end is closer to TRBJ2-7. This CDR3 has 13 amino acids. The germline V gene encodes CDR1 SGHDT and CDR2 YYEEEE. The CDR3 coding sequence is TGTGCCAGCAGCTTTGGACGACTAGACGAGCAGTACTTC. It codes for CASSFGRLDEQYF.

V is TRBV7-9 and J is TRBJ1-4; weak D call: TRBD1 (6 bases). The germline gives CDR1 SEHNR, CDR2 FQNEAQ (reference sequence). This CDR3 spans 12 amino acids. V was cut by 5 bases and J by 6 bases, with 7 bases left in between. The CDR3 nucleotides are TGTGCCAGCAGCCAGGGGCATGAAAAACTGTTTTTT. Translation: CASSQGHEKLFF.

This chain links TRBV27 with TRBJ1-6; the match to TRBD1 covers 7 bases. The CDR3 has 15 residues. V trimming: 5 bases; J trimming: 6 bases; junction bases outside the gene matches: 7. Germline V gives CDR1 MNHEY, CDR2 SMNVEV (reference sequence). CDR3 amino acids: CASSPATGTNSPLHF. CDR3 sequence (DNA): TGTGCCAGCAGTCCCGCGACAGGGACTAATTCACCCCTCCACTTT.

This clonotype came up a few times. The rearrangement joins TRBV5-1 to TRBJ1-2; D might be TRBD1 (5 bases). This CDR3 has 14 residues. Germline assignment: CDR1 SGHRS and CDR2 YFSETQ. Trimming took 2 bases from V and 2 from J, leaving 10 bases between them. This CDR3 is CASSFDSPNYGYTF. CDR3 bases: TGCGCCAGCAGCTTTGACAGCCCAAACTATGGCTACACCTTC.

V usage is TRBV5-6 and J usage is TRBJ2-5, with D perhaps assigned TRBD1 or TRBD2 (7 bases each). The CDR3 extends over 15 amino acids. With 0 bases removed from V and 5 bases from J, the gap between germline ends came to 14 bases. Germline V lookup: CDR1 SGHDT, CDR2 YYEEEE. The CDR3 DNA reads TGTGCCAGCAGCTTGGAGGGGGCGGGAGAGGAGACCCAGTACTTC. Amino acids: CASSLEGAGEETQYF.

This chain joins TRBV20-1 and TRBJ2-2; D perhaps matches TRBD2 (5 bases). This CDR3 region has 11 residues. Germline CDR1 is DFQATT and CDR2 is SNEGSKA (reference sequence). With 7 bases removed from V and 6 bases from J, the gap between germline ends came to 9 bases. The CDR3 nucleotides read TGCAGTGTAGAGGGATCCGGGGAGCTGTTTTTT. Its translation is CSVEGSGELFF.

The rearrangement links TRBV20-1 to TRBJ2-1, with 9 positions matching TRBD1. Looked up from germline, CDR1 is DFQATT and CDR2 is SNEGSKA (reference sequence). The length of the CDR3 is 16 residues. J gave up 3 bases and V 3 bases, and 9 bases lay outside the gene matches. CDR3 coding DNA: TGCAGTGCTAGGCGACAGGGGGAAAGGGTCTACAATGAGCAGTTCTTC. This translates into CSARRQGERVYNEQFF.

This rearrangement joins TRBV6-2 or TRBV6-3 to TRBJ2-5; TRBD1 matches at 9 bases. The V gene end was trimmed by 6 bases and the J gene end by 4 bases; junction bases not matched to a gene: 6. The CDR3 is 14 amino acids. Germline CDR1 reads MNHEY; CDR2 reads SVGEGT. The CDR3 loop reads CASRGQGIRETQYF. For the CDR3, the DNA is TGTGCCAGCAGGGGACAGGGTATCAGAGAGACCCAGTACTTC.

This sequence joins TRBV12-3 or TRBV12-4 and TRBJ2-2, with 8 bases fitting TRBD1. V gave up 4 bases and J gave up 8 bases; unmatched junction bases: 6. This CDR3 has 14 residues. This CDR3 reads CASSSGQGRGELFF. The CDR3 DNA is TGTGCCAGCAGTTCAGGACAGGGACGAGGGGAGCTGTTTTTT.

The V call is TRBV6-2 or TRBV6-3, the J call TRBJ2-1; 10 nucleotides match TRBD2. Unmatched junction bases numbered 9, after V lost 6 bases and J lost 7 bases. The CDR3 consists of 15 residues. Germline CDR1 MNHEY, CDR2 SVGEGT. The CDR3 is CASRESGGAVNEQFF. In nucleotides, the CDR3 is TGTGCCAGCAGGGAGAGCGGGGGGGCCGTAAATGAGCAGTTCTTC.

This clonotype has ten or more counts. V gene TRBV7-9 combines with J gene TRBJ2-1, with D perhaps being TRBD1 or TRBD2 (5 bases each). V was cut by 6 bases and J by 7 bases, with 10 bases left in between. The CDR3 contains 12 residues. The germline gives CDR1 SEHNR, CDR2 FQNEAQ (reference sequence). The CDR3 DNA reads TGTGCCAGCAGTCATTGGGGGAATGAGCAGTTCTTC. It encodes CASSHWGNEQFF. The whole variable domain, remainder taken from reference TRBV7-9 and TRBJ2-1, is DTGVSQNPRHKITKRGQNVTFRCDPISEHNRLYWYRQTLGQGPEFLTYFQNEAQLEKSRLLSDRFSAERPKGSFSTLEIQRTEQGDSAMYLCASSHWGNEQFFGPGTRLTVL.

This sequence joins TRBV10-2 and TRBJ2-5; maybe TRBD2 (5 bases). This CDR3 is 13 amino acids long. The germline V gene encodes CDR1 WSHSY and CDR2 SAAADI. Trimming cost V 10 bases and J 2 bases, with 14 bases left between them. CDR3 sequence: CATQRGPQETQYF. The DNA of the CDR3 is TGCGCCACACAAAGAGGGCCACAAGAGACCCAGTACTTC.

This clonotype has a handful of counts. V gene TRBV20-1 combines with J gene TRBJ2-1; 7 bases fit TRBD1. Germline CDR1 and CDR2: DFQATT and SNEGSKA (reference sequence). This CDR3 is 15 amino acids long. V trimming: 6 bases; J trimming: 1 base; junction bases outside the gene matches: 9. This CDR3 reads CSAKEGGPSYNEQFF. CDR3 nucleotides: TGCAGTGCCAAGGAAGGGGGCCCGTCCTACAATGAGCAGTTCTTC.